Listed below are T cell receptor beta chains from one sample, sequenced in a study of cytomegalovirus exposure and HLA in healthy donors. Libraries were prepared by immunoSEQ multiplex PCR; TCRdb keeps only in-frame clonotypes and omits some of them. Among tens of thousands of clones, around 79% were seen once, and the ten largest hold approximately 5.6%. Material: PBMCs. Receptors were obtained from a man younger than 35 in good health and CMV-seropositive. Both conserved end residues are part of each CDR3. The D gene is left open where the match is weak. A clone size is listed for some rows: how often the clone was seen (once, few, many), or a class if it is expanded.

length,V,size,D,J,CDR3,DNA
13,TRBV7-2,NA,NA,TRBJ2-1,CASSLGTYNEQFF,TGTGCCAGCAGCTTAGGGACTTACAATGAGCAGTTCTTC
11,TRBV29-1,NA,NA,TRBJ2-7,CSFFVGHEQYF,TGCAGCTTCTTCGTGGGGCACGAGCAGTACTTC
15,TRBV6-1,NA,TRBD2,TRBJ2-5,CASRRTSGNQETQYF,TGTGCCAGCAGGCGGACTAGCGGAAACCAAGAGACCCAGTACTTC
14,TRBV9,NA,TRBD1,TRBJ2-3,CASSVEQGADTQYF,TGTGCCAGCAGCGTAGAACAGGGGGCAGATACGCAGTATTTT
14,TRBV29-1,NA,TRBD2,TRBJ2-5,CSVRLAGAGETQYF,TGCAGCGTTAGACTAGCGGGAGCCGGAGAGACCCAGTACTTC
11,TRBV29-1,NA,NA,TRBJ1-2,CSVRTDYGYTF,TGCAGCGTGAGGACAGACTATGGCTACACCTTC
14,TRBV2,NA,TRBD1,TRBJ2-7,CASIGTEKTYEQYF,TGTGCCAGCATAGGGACAGAGAAAACCTACGAGCAGTACTTC
14,TRBV6-5,NA,NA,TRBJ1-2,CASSSPGGAGGYTF,TGTGCCAGCAGTTCCCCGGGGGGCGCCGGGGGCTACACCTTC
13,TRBV27,NA,NA,TRBJ1-1,CASSLQDRREAFF,TGTGCCAGCAGTTTACAAGACAGACGAGAAGCTTTCTTT
13,TRBV6-5,NA,TRBD2,TRBJ2-7,CATTGTSVYEQYF,TGTGCGACAACCGGGACTAGCGTTTACGAGCAGTACTTC
15,TRBV4-2,NA,NA,TRBJ1-1,CASGQRQELNTEAFF,TGTGCCAGCGGCCAAAGACAGGAGCTGAACACTGAAGCTTTCTTT
16,TRBV28,NA,NA,TRBJ1-5,CASRLRRDDSNQPQHF,TGTGCCAGCAGGTTAAGGAGGGACGATAGCAATCAGCCCCAGCATTTT
18,TRBV2,NA,TRBD1,TRBJ1-1,CASRGDWTGEWENTEAFF,TGTGCCAGCAGGGGGGATTGGACAGGGGAATGGGAGAACACTGAAGCTTTCTTT
13,TRBV10-3,few,NA,TRBJ1-2,CAISEVSFVRYTF,TGTGCCATCAGTGAGGTCTCCTTCGTTCGCTACACCTTC
11,TRBV28,NA,NA,TRBJ2-5,CASSPQETQYF,TGTGCCAGCAGCCCACAAGAGACCCAGTACTTC
15,TRBV11-2,NA,NA,TRBJ1-1,CASSLDYSLNTEAFF,TGTGCCAGCAGCTTAGATTACAGCTTAAACACTGAAGCTTTCTTT
14,TRBV7-8,NA,NA,TRBJ2-3,CASSLGLSTDTQYF,TGTGCCAGCAGCTTGGGACTCAGCACAGATACGCAGTATTTT
16,TRBV5-4,NA,NA,TRBJ2-1,CASSLSSGRGYNEQFF,TGTGCCAGCAGCTTGTCATCTGGGCGGGGTTACAATGAGCAGTTCTTC
16,TRBV11-3,NA,NA,TRBJ2-1,CASSPSSLAANNEQFF,TGTGCCAGCAGCCCCTCGAGTTTGGCGGCCAACAATGAGCAGTTCTTC
12,TRBV2,NA,NA,TRBJ1-5,CASSGALEPQHF,TGTGCCAGCAGTGGGGCGTTAGAGCCCCAGCATTTT
13,TRBV27,NA,NA,TRBJ2-7,CASSLSTLREQYF,TGTGCCAGCAGTTTATCGACACTTAGGGAGCAGTACTTC
16,TRBV2,once,TRBD2,TRBJ2-1,CASSVSAGVLSNEQFF,TGTGCCAGCAGTGTGTCGGCGGGAGTGTTATCCAATGAGCAGTTCTTC
15,TRBV6-5,few,NA,TRBJ2-7,CASSYWADQGYEQYF,TGTGCCAGCAGTTACTGGGCAGACCAAGGCTACGAGCAGTACTTC
13,TRBV9,NA,TRBD2,TRBJ2-1,CASSNLAGDRQFF,TGTGCCAGCAGTAATCTAGCGGGGGACCGGCAGTTCTTC
15,TRBV7-9,NA,NA,TRBJ1-5,CASSFGGGVGWPQHF,TGTGCCAGCAGCTTTGGGGGGGGAGTAGGTTGGCCCCAGCATTTT
14,TRBV2,NA,NA,TRBJ2-7,CASSSGTDSYEQYF,TGTGCCAGCAGTTCCGGGACTGACTCCTACGAGCAGTACTTC
14,TRBV9,NA,NA,TRBJ2-3,CASSVSDNTDTQYF,TGTGCCAGCAGCGTTAGTGATAACACAGATACGCAGTATTTT
16,TRBV7-2,NA,NA,TRBJ2-3,CASSDSAPPNTDTQYF,TGTGCCAGCAGCGACTCAGCCCCCCCCAACACAGATACGCAGTATTTT
15,TRBV5-1,NA,NA,TRBJ2-3,CASSLGIGGGDTQYF,TGCGCCAGCAGCTTGGGGATCGGGGGAGGAGATACGCAGTATTTT
15,TRBV5-1,few,TRBD1,TRBJ1-1,CASSHRQGMNTEAFF,TGCGCCAGCAGCCATCGACAGGGTATGAACACTGAAGCTTTCTTT
13,TRBV19,NA,TRBD1,TRBJ2-3,CASSTTGADTQYF,TGTGCCAGTAGTACCACAGGGGCCGATACGCAGTATTTT
16,TRBV7-9,few,TRBD2,TRBJ2-5,CASSFYSGRAGETQYF,TGTGCCAGCAGCTTCTATAGCGGGAGGGCAGGGGAGACCCAGTACTTC
16,TRBV7-9,NA,TRBD2,TRBJ2-1,CASSLALAGSYNEQFF,TGTGCCAGCAGCTTAGCTCTAGCGGGCTCCTACAATGAGCAGTTCTTC
13,TRBV29-1,NA,NA,TRBJ1-1,CSAGKGDLTEAFF,TGCAGCGCGGGAAAGGGGGATCTCACTGAAGCTTTCTTT
14,TRBV21-1,NA,NA,TRBJ1-5,CAVGGGRGNQPQHF,TGTGCCGTAGGAGGAGGGAGAGGCAATCAGCCCCAGCATTTT
15,TRBV9,NA,NA,TRBJ2-2,CASSVTATNTGELFF,TGTGCCAGCAGTGTTACAGCTACAAACACCGGGGAGCTGTTTTTT
15,TRBV6-1,NA,TRBD1,TRBJ2-5,CASSPWGQSQETQYF,TGTGCCAGCAGTCCCTGGGGACAGAGCCAAGAGACCCAGTACTTC
15,TRBV7-9,NA,TRBD1,TRBJ1-2,CASSLGETGNYGYTF,TGTGCCAGCAGCTTAGGTGAGACAGGGAACTATGGCTACACCTTC
15,TRBV7-8,NA,NA,TRBJ1-1,CASSLDTAGGTEAFF,TGTGCCAGCAGCTTAGATACAGCCGGTGGCACTGAAGCTTTCTTT
14,TRBV6-5,NA,NA,TRBJ1-1,CASSETQGNAEAFF,TGTGCCAGCAGTGAAACACAGGGAAATGCTGAAGCTTTCTTT
16,TRBV6-5,once,NA,TRBJ1-1,CASSYSIVHRNTEAFF,TGTGCCAGCAGTTACTCGATAGTTCACAGGAACACTGAAGCTTTCTTT
14,TRBV19,medium-sized,TRBD1,TRBJ2-1,CASTRTGDNNEQFF,TGTGCCAGTACACGGACAGGGGATAACAATGAGCAGTTCTTC
15,TRBV15,NA,TRBD1,TRBJ2-7,CATSDRDRPSYEQYF,TGTGCCACCAGCGACCGGGACAGGCCATCCTACGAGCAGTACTTC
15,TRBV9,NA,TRBD2,TRBJ2-1,CASSVSSGSLNEQFF,TGTGCCAGCAGCGTTAGTAGCGGGAGCCTCAATGAGCAGTTCTTC
13,TRBV28,NA,NA,TRBJ2-1,CASNAPGYNEQFF,TGTGCCAGCAACGCCCCGGGTTACAATGAGCAGTTCTTC
13,TRBV29-1,NA,TRBD1,TRBJ2-7,CSVVIDRDYEQYF,TGCAGCGTTGTAATCGACAGGGACTACGAGCAGTACTTC
12,TRBV5-1,NA,TRBD1,TRBJ1-2,CASSSGQDDYTF,TGCGCCAGCAGCTCCGGACAGGATGACTACACCTTC